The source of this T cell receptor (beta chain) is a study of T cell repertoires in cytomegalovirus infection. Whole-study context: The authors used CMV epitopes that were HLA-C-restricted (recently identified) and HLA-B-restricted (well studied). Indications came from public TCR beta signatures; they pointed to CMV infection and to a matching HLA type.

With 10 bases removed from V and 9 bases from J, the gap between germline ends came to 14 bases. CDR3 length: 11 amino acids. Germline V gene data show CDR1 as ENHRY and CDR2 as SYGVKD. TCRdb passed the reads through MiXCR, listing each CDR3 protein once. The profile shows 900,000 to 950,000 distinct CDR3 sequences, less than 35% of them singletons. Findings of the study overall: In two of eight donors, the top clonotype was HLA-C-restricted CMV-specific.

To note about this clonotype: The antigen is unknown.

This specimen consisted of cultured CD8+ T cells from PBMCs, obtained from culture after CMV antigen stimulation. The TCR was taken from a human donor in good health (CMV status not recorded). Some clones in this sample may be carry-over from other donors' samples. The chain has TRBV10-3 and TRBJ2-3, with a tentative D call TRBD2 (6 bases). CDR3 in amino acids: CATLTGETQYF. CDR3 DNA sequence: TGTGCCACCCTTACGGGAGAAACGCAGTATTTT.